The rows below give T cell receptor beta chains drawn from one sample of a study of molecular identifiers for immune sequencing clone quantification. TCRdb re-called the PCR reads with MiXCR, one entry per CDR3 protein. This table has some 320,000 distinct CDR3 sequences, about 20% appearing once. Specimen: naive CD8+ T cells from blood, with Jurkat cell RNA spiked in. These receptors were taken from a human donor in good health. Some libraries in this study had Jurkat cell RNA spiked in. Each CDR3 is given with its conserved first and last residue. The D gene is left open where the match is weak. Not all rows give a size; the values are once, few, many and, for expanded clones, a class.

CDR3 | DNA | D | V | size | J
CASSHSTGDQEAQYF | TGTGCCAGCAGCCATTCCACAGGGGACCAAGAGGCCCAGTACTTC | TRBD1 | TRBV7-9 | - | TRBJ2-5
CASSQVKTGRSYGYTF | TGCGCCAGCAGCCAAGTAAAGACAGGGCGCTCCTATGGCTACACCTTC | TRBD1 | TRBV4-3 | - | TRBJ1-2
CASRPTGPDTQYF | TGTGCCAGCAGACCCACAGGGCCAGATACGCAGTATTTT | - | TRBV6-5 | - | TRBJ2-3
CASSQRPGQGALSYEQYF | TGTGCCAGCAGCCAACGCCCGGGACAGGGGGCGTTAAGCTACGAGCAGTACTTC | TRBD1 | TRBV3-1 | few | TRBJ2-7
CASSPWLGAYEQYF | TGCGCCAGCAGCCCCTGGCTAGGGGCCTACGAGCAGTACTTC | - | TRBV4-3 | many | TRBJ2-7
CASSSPDRNYSNQPQHF | TGTGCCAGCAGCTCTCCGGACAGGAACTATAGCAATCAGCCCCAGCATTTT | TRBD1 | TRBV11-2 | - | TRBJ1-5
CASSSGTHNSNQPQHF | TGTGCCAGCAGCAGCGGGACACATAATAGCAATCAGCCCCAGCATTTT | - | TRBV21-1 | few | TRBJ1-5
CASSLTGDNSPLHF | TGTGCCAGCAGTTTGACAGGGGATAATTCACCCCTCCACTTT | TRBD1 | TRBV27 | many | TRBJ1-6
CSASGIAPPYEQYF | TGCAGTGCTTCAGGGATCGCCCCCCCCTACGAGCAGTACTTC | - | TRBV20-1 | - | TRBJ2-7
CASSFGTGSNYEQYF | TGTGCCAGCAGCTTCGGGACAGGGTCGAACTACGAGCAGTACTTC | TRBD1 | TRBV5-4 | many | TRBJ2-7
CSAGDLLASNTGELFF | TGCAGTGCTGGAGATCTACTAGCCTCGAACACCGGGGAGCTGTTTTTT | - | TRBV20-1 | few | TRBJ2-2
CASSLFQGSDTQYF | TGTGCCAGCAGCTTATTTCAGGGATCAGATACGCAGTATTTT | - | TRBV7-9 | - | TRBJ2-3
CASSGQASGTEAFF | TGTGCCAGCAGCGGACAGGCGTCTGGCACTGAAGCTTTCTTT | TRBD1 | TRBV27 | few | TRBJ1-1
CASSLTVNTEAFF | TGTGCCAGCAGTCTTACGGTGAACACTGAAGCTTTCTTT | - | TRBV27 | many | TRBJ1-1
CAGSPRAGAWSENYEQYF | TGTGCCGGCAGCCCTCGGGCAGGGGCCTGGTCCGAGAACTACGAGCAGTACTTC | - | TRBV4-2 | - | TRBJ2-7
CASSLAEAHEQYF | TGTGCCAGCAGCTTAGCGGAGGCGCACGAGCAGTACTTC | - | TRBV13 | many | TRBJ2-7
CASSERDYHGETQYF | TGTGCCAGCAGTGAGCGGGACTATCACGGGGAGACCCAGTACTTC | TRBD2 | TRBV28 | many | TRBJ2-5
CASSLKLDWRPSDTQYF | TGTGCCAGCAGCTTAAAGCTCGACTGGAGGCCGTCCGATACGCAGTATTTT | - | TRBV7-8 | many | TRBJ2-3
CASSQRTGGTDTQYF | TGCGCCAGCAGCCAACGGACAGGCGGCACAGATACGCAGTATTTT | TRBD1 | TRBV4-3 | many | TRBJ2-3
CASSLGQPSGANVLTF | TGTGCCAGCAGCTTGGGCCAGCCCTCTGGGGCCAACGTCCTGACTTTC | - | TRBV7-6 | many | TRBJ2-6
CASSEEGGPYTEAFF | TGTGCCAGCAGTGAAGAAGGGGGGCCGTACACTGAAGCTTTCTTT | - | TRBV6-1 | many | TRBJ1-1
CASSAELGGELFF | TGTGCCAGCAGCGCGGAGCTTGGCGGGGAGCTGTTTTTT | - | TRBV9 | many | TRBJ2-2
CASSIGVGEQYF | TGTGCCAGTAGTATCGGGGTGGGCGAGCAGTACTTC | - | TRBV19 | many | TRBJ2-7
CSAAGEIGEQYF | TGCAGCGCCGCTGGGGAAATCGGCGAGCAGTACTTC | - | TRBV29-1 | many | TRBJ2-7
CASRGGNNYEQYF | TGTGCCAGCAGGGGCGGTAACAACTACGAGCAGTACTTC | - | TRBV27 | - | TRBJ2-7
CAISGGGQGSCEQYF | TGTGCCATCAGTGGGGGGGGACAGGGGTCCTGCGAGCAGTACTTC | TRBD1 | TRBV10-3 | few | TRBJ2-7
CASSSRTGPSETQYF | TGTGCCAGCAGCTCACGGACAGGGCCCTCGGAGACCCAGTACTTC | TRBD1 | TRBV7-9 | few | TRBJ2-5
CASSQGRYSAFF | TGCGCCAGCAGCCAAGGCAGGTACAGTGCTTTCTTT | - | TRBV4-3 | many | TRBJ1-1
CASSAGLAGSFGTDTQYF | TGTGCCAGCAGCGCGGGACTAGCGGGGTCTTTTGGCACAGATACGCAGTATTTT | TRBD2 | TRBV11-2 | - | TRBJ2-3
CASSSPDSYVSGANVLTF | TGTGCCAGCAGCTCCCCAGACTCATACGTCTCTGGGGCCAACGTCCTGACTTTC | - | TRBV4-2 | many | TRBJ2-6
CASSSPGLAGERTGELFF | TGTGCCAGCAGCTCCCCGGGACTAGCGGGAGAGCGCACCGGGGAGCTGTTTTTT | TRBD2 | TRBV7-9 | many | TRBJ2-2
CASSSGTGSDTQYF | TGTGCCAGCAGTTCCGGGACAGGGTCAGATACGCAGTATTTT | TRBD1 | TRBV12-3/TRBV12-4 | few | TRBJ2-3
CASSYPSSTDTQYF | TGTGCCAGCAGTTACCCTTCTAGCACAGATACGCAGTATTTT | - | TRBV6-2/TRBV6-3 | many | TRBJ2-3
CAIYSGNTGELFF | TGTGCCATCTATTCGGGGAACACCGGGGAGCTGTTTTTT | - | TRBV6-5 | many | TRBJ2-2
CASSQTGGDTEAFF | TGCGCCAGCAGCCAGACAGGGGGCGATACTGAAGCTTTCTTT | TRBD1 | TRBV4-3 | - | TRBJ1-1